This record concerns one T cell receptor beta chain sequence. TCRdb keeps only in-frame clones here, not all; method: immunoSEQ multiplex PCR. The sample holds about 90,000 clones, about 86% seen once. Germline V gene data show CDR1 as KGHSH and CDR2 as LQKENI. The CDR3 is made up of 15 amino acids. Trimming took 6 bases from V and 6 from J, leaving 20 bases between them. The data are from a study of blood T cell repertoires in COVID-19. The TCR sequence derives from a man older than 75 with acute or convalescent COVID-19. V usage is TRBV18 and J usage is TRBJ1-1, with a possible D match to TRBD1 (5 bases). The specimen was peripheral blood. The CDR3 sequence is CASSQEHRFTAEAFF. CDR3 in DNA: TGTGCCAGCTCCCAAGAGCACAGGTTCACCGCTGAAGCTTTCTTT.